Sequencing of this TCR beta chain was carried out in a study of sequential checkpoint blockade in melanoma. The wider study: Randomization was 1:1 between first-line nivolumab→ipilimumab and ipilimumab→nivolumab. Both treatment sequences were followed by maintenance nivolumab.

Treatment noted: randomized to nivolumab then ipilimumab (arm A) or the reverse (arm B). The V gene's germline CDR1 is MDHEN and CDR2 SYDVKM. With 6 bases clipped from V and 0 bases from J, the junction kept 6 bases outside the gene matches. This CDR3 region has 15 residues. Clones were read by immunoSEQ multiplex PCR, and TCRdb kept only the in-frame ones, dropping some. In the table there are about 13,000 clones, approximately 78% of which are singletons. This sequence joins TRBV28 and TRBJ2-3; 7 bases agree with TRBD2. The sample in question was CD8+ T cells sorted from blood (inferred from file names), obtained from a patient given nivolumab and ipilimumab in sequence. The source is a human donor with melanoma. CDR3 sequence: CASRALAESTDTQYF. DNA of the CDR3: TGTGCCAGCAGGGCGCTAGCGGAGAGCACAGATACGCAGTATTTT.